A single sample gave rise to the 10 T cell receptor beta chains below, sequenced in a study of blood T cells in healthy people across ages. A sample-barcoded 5' primer and a J-beta primer mix were used in a second PCR of roughly 7 to 11 cycles. MiXCR, run by TCRdb on the 5' RACE reads, gives a single entry per CDR3 protein. The repertoire holds approximately 820,000 distinct CDR3 sequences, 40% to 50% seen once, with about 19% in the top ten. Sequences were obtained from blood. These receptors were obtained from a man in his 60s in good health.

The chain carries TRBV5-1 and TRBJ2-7, with D tentatively TRBD1 or TRBD2 (6 bases each). CDR3 length: 15 amino acids. V was cut by 4 bases and J by 2 bases, with 16 bases left in between. Germline CDR1 is SGHRS and CDR2 is YFSETQ. CDR3 nucleotide sequence: TGCGCCAGCAGCGCGACGGGGGCTTACCCCTACGAGCAGTACTTC. Protein product: CASSATGAYPYEQYF.

The CDR3 region has the DNA TGTGCCTGTAGTAAACAGGCGTACGAGCAGTACTTC. Protein sequence: CACSKQAYEQYF. The chain employs TRBV30 and TRBJ2-7, with D possibly being TRBD1 (5 bases). This CDR3 has 12 residues. CDR1 and CDR2 from the germline V gene are GTSNPN and SVGIG (reference sequence). Trimming removed 6 bases from V and 4 bases from J, with 13 bases in between.

The genes are TRBV15 and TRBJ1-2, with D unclear. Germline loops: CDR1 LNHNV, CDR2 YYDKDF (reference sequence). The CDR3 has 12 amino acids. Trimming took off 5 bases at V and 1 base at J, with 5 bases between the two ends. CDR3: CATSWSNYGYTF. The CDR3 DNA follows: TGTGCCACCAGCTGGAGTAACTATGGCTACACCTTC.

V and J are TRBV4-3 and TRBJ2-7; D could derive from TRBD1 or TRBD2 (5 bases each). The CDR3 is 14 amino acids. The germline CDR1 and CDR2 sequences are LGHNA and YSLEER. Trimming pared 0 bases from V and 4 bases from J, leaving 10 bases between. This CDR3 is CASSQDTRGYEQYF. The CDR3 nucleotides are TGCGCCAGCAGCCAAGATACGAGGGGATACGAGCAGTACTTC.

This clonotype was seen ten or more times. DNA for the CDR3: TGCGCCAGCAGCCAAGATCCCCAGGGAGGCCCCTACGAGCAGTACTTC. It translates to CASSQDPQGGPYEQYF. The V call is TRBV4-3, the J call TRBJ2-7; D perhaps matches TRBD2 (6 bases). Trimming removed 0 bases at V and 2 bases at J, with 14 bases between. This CDR3 region has 16 residues. Germline CDR1 and CDR2: LGHNA and YSLEER.

This clonotype was detected only a few times. V gene TRBV7-9 combines with J gene TRBJ2-1; D possibly corresponds to TRBD1 (6 bases). Deletions cut 1 base from V and 5 bases from J, with 12 bases between. CDR3 length: 15 amino acids. CDR1 is SEHNR, CDR2 FQNEAQ, per germline (reference sequence). The CDR3 here is CASSLDRVGDNEQFF. CDR3 sequence (DNA): TGTGCCAGCAGCTTAGACAGGGTGGGTGACAATGAGCAGTTCTTC. The full variable domain, in which reference TRBV7-9 and TRBJ2-1 provide the parts outside the CDR3, is DTGVSQNPRHKITKRGQNVTFRCDPISEHNRLYWYRQTLGQGPEFLTYFQNEAQLEKSRLLSDRFSAERPKGSFSTLEIQRTEQGDSAMYLCASSLDRVGDNEQFFGPGTRLTVL.

The chain joins TRBV11-2 to TRBJ2-4; TRBD2 matches at 11 bases. The closer fit of TRBJ2-5 to the DNA end suggests the J call may be wrong. Looked up from germline, CDR1 is SGHAT and CDR2 is FQNNGV. This CDR3 spans 16 amino acids. The DNA for the CDR3 is TGTGCCAGCAGCTTACCTAGACTAGCGGGGAGTGAGACCCAGTACTTC. This sequence encodes CASSLPRLAGSETQYF.

This clonotype was seen more than once but under ten times. The chain has TRBV27 and TRBJ1-2, with 9 bases matching TRBD1. CDR1 is MNHEY and CDR2 is SMNVEV in the germline V gene (reference sequence). CDR3 length: 14 residues. Trimming took 6 bases from V and 1 from J; bases not matched to a gene: 3. CDR3 residues: CASRRQGDNYGYTF. As DNA, the CDR3 is TGTGCCAGCAGAAGACAGGGGGATAACTATGGCTACACCTTC.

This clonotype showed up just once. V usage is TRBV20-1 and J usage is TRBJ1-1; no definite D call. The V gene's germline CDR1 is DFQATT and CDR2 SNEGSKA (reference sequence). V was trimmed by 0 bases and J by 1 base, leaving 3 bases between them. The CDR3 spans 12 residues. This CDR3 reads CSAREPNTEAFF. CDR3 bases: TGCAGTGCTAGAGAACCGAACACTGAAGCTTTCTTT.

This clonotype was seen only once. The J gene is TRBJ2-5, the V gene TRBV5-1; 12 bases align to TRBD1. With 2 bases clipped from V and 5 bases from J, the junction kept 7 bases outside the gene matches. Germline CDR1 reads SGHRS; CDR2 reads YFSETQ. The CDR3 totals 16 residues. The CDR3 reads CASSFTGQGAGETQYF. In nucleotides, the CDR3 is TGCGCCAGCAGCTTTACGGGACAGGGGGCGGGGGAGACCCAGTACTTC.